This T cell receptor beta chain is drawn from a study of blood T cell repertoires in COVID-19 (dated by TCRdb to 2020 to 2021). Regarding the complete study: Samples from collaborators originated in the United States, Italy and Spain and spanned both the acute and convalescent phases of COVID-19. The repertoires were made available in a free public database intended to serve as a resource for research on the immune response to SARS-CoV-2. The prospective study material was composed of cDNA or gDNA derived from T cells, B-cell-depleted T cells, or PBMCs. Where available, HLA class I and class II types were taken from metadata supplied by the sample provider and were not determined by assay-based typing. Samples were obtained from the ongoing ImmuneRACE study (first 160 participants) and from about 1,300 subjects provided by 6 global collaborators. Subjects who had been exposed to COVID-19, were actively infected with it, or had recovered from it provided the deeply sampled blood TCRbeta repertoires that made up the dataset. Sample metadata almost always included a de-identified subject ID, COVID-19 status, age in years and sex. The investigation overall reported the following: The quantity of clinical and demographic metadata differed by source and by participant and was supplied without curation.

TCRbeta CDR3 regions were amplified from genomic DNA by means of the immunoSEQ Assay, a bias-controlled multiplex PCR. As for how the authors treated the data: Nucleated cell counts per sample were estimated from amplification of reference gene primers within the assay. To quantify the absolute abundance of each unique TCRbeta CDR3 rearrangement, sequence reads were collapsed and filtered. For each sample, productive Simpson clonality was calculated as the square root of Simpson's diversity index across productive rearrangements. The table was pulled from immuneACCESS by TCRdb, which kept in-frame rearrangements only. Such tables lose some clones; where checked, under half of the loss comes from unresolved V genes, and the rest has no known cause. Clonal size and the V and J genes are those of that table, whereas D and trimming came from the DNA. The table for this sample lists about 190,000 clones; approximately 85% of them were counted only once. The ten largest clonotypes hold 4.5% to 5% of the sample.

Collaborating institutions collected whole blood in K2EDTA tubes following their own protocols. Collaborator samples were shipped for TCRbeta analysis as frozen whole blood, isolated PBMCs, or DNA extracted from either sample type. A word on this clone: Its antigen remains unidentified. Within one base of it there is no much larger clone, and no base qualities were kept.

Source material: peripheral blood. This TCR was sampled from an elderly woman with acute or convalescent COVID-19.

DNA sequence: TGCAGTGCCAGCGGGGAATCCGAGCAGTACTTC. Protein translation: CSASGESEQYF. The V and J segments used are TRBV20-1 and TRBJ2-7; 7 bases in the junction line up with TRBD2. The CDR3 numbers 11 residues from cysteine through phenylalanine. The read is trimmed to its CDR3 DNA, 33 bases read in frame from base 1. Unmatched junction bases come to 5, with V trimmed by 6 bases and J by 6 bases. Sequences DFQATT (CDR1) and SNEGSKA (CDR2) are obtained from the germline V gene (reference sequence).